What follows are 10 T cell receptor beta chains derived from one specimen sequenced in a study of blood T cell repertoires in COVID-19. Sequencing was performed with immunoSEQ multiplex PCR; in TCRdb, only in-frame clones are kept and a portion is missing. Of about 150,000 clones detected, less than 90% appear once; the ten largest clones hold more than 2.5%. Material: peripheral blood. The receptors were sampled from a human donor with COVID-19, enrolled during active disease. The donor label of this sample is uncertain.

A few counts support this clone. The chain links TRBV10-1 to TRBJ2-2; D unresolved. In germline, CDR1 is WNHNN, CDR2 SYGVQD (reference sequence). V lost 0 bases to trimming and J lost 6 bases, with 8 bases between them. The CDR3 has 14 residues. CDR3 residues: CASSESTEPGELFF. CDR3 nucleotide sequence: TGCGCCAGCAGTGAGTCAACAGAACCCGGGGAGCTGTTTTTT.

The V and J genes are TRBV5-6 and TRBJ2-7; 11 bases match TRBD2. Germline V gives CDR1 SGHDT, CDR2 YYEEEE. V was pared by 4 bases and J by 4 bases, with 13 bases of the junction left unmatched. The CDR3 sequence is 17 residues long. The CDR3 loop reads CASSPWASGRIEYEQYF. In DNA form, the CDR3 reads TGTGCCAGCAGCCCGTGGGCTAGCGGGAGGATTGAGTACGAGCAGTACTTC.

The V call is TRBV6-6, the J call TRBJ1-5; D may be TRBD1 (5 bases). V was cut by 5 bases and J by 0 bases, with 14 bases left in between. Per germline, CDR1 MNHNY and CDR2 SVGAGI (reference sequence). This CDR3 region has 16 residues. The CDR3 coding sequence is TGTGCCAGCAGTACCTCAGGGATCTATAGCAATCAGCCCCAGCATTTT. Translated, it gives CASSTSGIYSNQPQHF.

This chain uses TRBV30 with TRBJ2-5; the match to TRBD1 covers 9 bases. Unmatched junction bases numbered 7, after V lost 4 bases and J lost 4 bases. The CDR3 is 14 residues long. CDR1 and CDR2 from the germline V gene are GTSNPN and SVGIG (reference sequence). CDR3 bases: TGTGCCTGGAACCCGACAGGGGGACGAGAGACCCAGTACTTC. Its translation is CAWNPTGGRETQYF.

The chain has TRBV10-2 and TRBJ2-1; perhaps TRBD2 as D (7 bases). Germline loops: CDR1 WSHSY, CDR2 SAAADI. The CDR3 extends over 14 amino acids. V was trimmed by 8 bases and J by 7 bases, leaving 18 bases between them. DNA of the CDR3: TGCGCCAGCGGGGGGCGGGGGTCCTTTAATGAGCAGTTCTTC. Its protein product is CASGGRGSFNEQFF.

This clone was seen just once. This chain joins TRBV5-6 and TRBJ2-6; possible D gene TRBD1, 7 bases. Per germline, CDR1 SGHDT and CDR2 YYEEEE. Between the trimmed V and J ends, which lost 2 bases and 0 bases, there was a span of 18 bases. This CDR3 is 19 amino acids long. This CDR3 reads CASSFLPAGQRSGANVLTF. The CDR3, as DNA: TGTGCCAGCAGCTTCCTTCCGGCGGGACAGCGCTCTGGGGCCAACGTCCTGACTTTC.

Here the CDR3 reads CASSVGIPGTGQETQYF. CDR3 DNA sequence: TGTGCCAGCAGCGTAGGAATCCCCGGGACAGGTCAAGAGACCCAGTACTTC. The chain combines TRBV9 with TRBJ2-5, with 8 nucleotides matching TRBD1. Losses at the gene ends were 0 bases for V and 2 bases for J; bases not matched to a gene: 9. Germline CDR1 SGDLS, CDR2 YYNGEE. The length of the CDR3 is 17 residues.

V and J are TRBV21-1 and TRBJ2-3; TRBD1, as called in the table, went unchecked against the DNA. TRBV21-1 is recorded as a pseudogene. This CDR3 contains 17 residues. DNA for the CDR3: TGTGCCAGCAGCAAATGGGGGCCAGGCCCTAGCACAGATACGCAGTATTTT. This encodes CASSKWGPGPSTDTQYF.

This chain connects TRBV7-3 to TRBJ1-3; D is possibly TRBD1 (5 bases). The germline V gene has CDR1 SGHTA and CDR2 FQGTGA. V lost 5 bases to trimming and J lost 8 bases, with 13 bases between them. The CDR3 consists of 13 residues. The CDR3: CASSKGTGDTIYF. CDR3 bases: TGTGCCAGCAGCAAGGGCACAGGAGACACCATATATTTT.

The genes are TRBV7-9 and TRBJ2-7, with 9 bases that match TRBD1. CDR1 is SEHNR and CDR2 is FQNEAQ in the germline V gene (reference sequence). V was clipped by 4 bases and J by 2 bases; unmatched bases: 9. This CDR3 has 16 residues. CDR3 amino acids: CASSYPGTGKAYEQYF. The CDR3 bases are TGTGCCAGCAGCTACCCCGGGACAGGGAAAGCCTACGAGCAGTACTTC.